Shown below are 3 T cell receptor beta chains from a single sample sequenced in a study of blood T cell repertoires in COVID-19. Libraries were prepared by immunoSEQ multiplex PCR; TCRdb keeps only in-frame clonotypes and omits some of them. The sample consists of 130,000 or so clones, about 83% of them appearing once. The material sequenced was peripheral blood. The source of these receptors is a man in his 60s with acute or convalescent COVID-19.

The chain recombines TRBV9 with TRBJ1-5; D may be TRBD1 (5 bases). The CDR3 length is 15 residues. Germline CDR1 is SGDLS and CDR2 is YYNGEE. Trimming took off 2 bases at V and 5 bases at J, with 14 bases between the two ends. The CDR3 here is CASSVGSGEDQPQHF. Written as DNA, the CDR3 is TGTGCCAGCAGCGTGGGATCGGGGGAGGATCAGCCCCAGCATTTT.

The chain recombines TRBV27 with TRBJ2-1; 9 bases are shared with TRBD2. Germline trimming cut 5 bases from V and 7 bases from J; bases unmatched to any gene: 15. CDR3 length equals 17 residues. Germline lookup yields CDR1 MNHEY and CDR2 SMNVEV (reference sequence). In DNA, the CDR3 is TGTGCCAGCAGTACCACGCTAGCGGGAAGGGAAAGGAATGAGCAGTTCTTC. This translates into CASSTTLAGRERNEQFF.

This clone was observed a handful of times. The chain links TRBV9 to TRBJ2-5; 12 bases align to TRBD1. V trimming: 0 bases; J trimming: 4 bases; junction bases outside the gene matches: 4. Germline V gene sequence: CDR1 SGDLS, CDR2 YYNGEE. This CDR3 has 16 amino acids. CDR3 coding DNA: TGTGCCAGCAGCGTAGAGGGACAGGGGGCCTCAGAGACCCAGTACTTC. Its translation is CASSVEGQGASETQYF.